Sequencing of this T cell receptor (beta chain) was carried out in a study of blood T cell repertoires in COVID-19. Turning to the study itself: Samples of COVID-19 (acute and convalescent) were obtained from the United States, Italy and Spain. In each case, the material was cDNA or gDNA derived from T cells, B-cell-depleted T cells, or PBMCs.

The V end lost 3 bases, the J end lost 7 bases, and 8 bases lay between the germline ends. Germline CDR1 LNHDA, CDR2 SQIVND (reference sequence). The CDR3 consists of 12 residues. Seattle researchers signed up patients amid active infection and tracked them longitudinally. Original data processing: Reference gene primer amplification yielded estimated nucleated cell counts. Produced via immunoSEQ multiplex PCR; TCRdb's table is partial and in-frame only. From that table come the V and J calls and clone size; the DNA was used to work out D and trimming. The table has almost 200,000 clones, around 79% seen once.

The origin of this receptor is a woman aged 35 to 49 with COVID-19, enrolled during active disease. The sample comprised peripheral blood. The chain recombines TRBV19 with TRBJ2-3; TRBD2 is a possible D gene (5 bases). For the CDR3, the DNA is TGTGCCAGTAGTATTGGGAGTAATACGCAGTATTTT. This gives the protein CASSIGSNTQYF.